This T cell receptor beta chain was identified during a study of T cells in Graves' hyperthyroidism and ophthalmopathy. Study context: Peripheral blood samples were taken at initial diagnosis, prior to any treatment.

Per germline, CDR1 DFQATT and CDR2 SNEGSKA (reference sequence). Trimming removed 6 bases at V and 3 bases at J, with 9 bases between. The CDR3 sequence is 12 residues long. Study conclusions and caveats: Most thyroid-expanded clonotypes above 0.001 were also found in blood. Stable hyperthyroidism was told apart from ophthalmopathy by a model built on 13 V-J features.

Using RNA transcripts as the source, TCR beta CDR3 regions were amplified. HTBI primers were used for first-round RT-PCR of the TCR CDR3. TCRdb re-derived calls from the multiplex PCR reads in MiXCR, one entry per CDR3 protein. The repertoire holds 130,000 to 150,000 distinct CDR3 sequences, approximately 20% seen once, with roughly 71% in the top ten. This clonotype occurred many times. What it recognizes is unknown. The clonotype comes from a woman in her 50s with Graves' hyperthyroidism that later progressed to Graves' ophthalmopathy. Sequencing used blood. The chain is built from TRBV20-1 and TRBJ2-1, with a possible D match to TRBD2 (6 bases). In DNA, the CDR3 is TGCAGTGCAAGGACTAACTACAATGAGCAGTTCTTC. It encodes CSARTNYNEQFF.